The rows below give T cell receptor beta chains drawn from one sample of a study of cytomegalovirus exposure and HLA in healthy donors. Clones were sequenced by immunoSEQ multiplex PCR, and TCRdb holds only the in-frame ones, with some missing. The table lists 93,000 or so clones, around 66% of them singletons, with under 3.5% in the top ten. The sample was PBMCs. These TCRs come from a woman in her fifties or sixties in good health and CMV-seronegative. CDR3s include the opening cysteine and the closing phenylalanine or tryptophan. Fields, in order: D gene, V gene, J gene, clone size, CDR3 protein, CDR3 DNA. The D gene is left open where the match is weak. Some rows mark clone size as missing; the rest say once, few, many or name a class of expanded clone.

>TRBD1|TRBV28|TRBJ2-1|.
CASSLGQGAGNEQFF
TGTGCCAGCAGTCTTGGACAGGGGGCTGGCAATGAGCAGTTCTTC
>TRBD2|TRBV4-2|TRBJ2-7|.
CASSQGAGGRYEQYF
TGTGCCAGCAGCCAAGGGGCGGGGGGACGCTACGAGCAGTACTTC
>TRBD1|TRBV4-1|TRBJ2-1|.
CASVDRESYNEQFF
TGCGCCAGCGTTGACAGGGAATCCTACAATGAGCAGTTCTTC
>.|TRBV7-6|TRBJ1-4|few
CASSLGIGETNEKLFF
TGTGCCAGCAGCTTGGGGATTGGGGAGACTAATGAAAAACTGTTTTTT
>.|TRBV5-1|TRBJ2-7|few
CASSLQANTYEQYF
TGCGCCAGCAGCCTACAGGCCAATACCTACGAGCAGTACTTC
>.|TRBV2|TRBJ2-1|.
CASSETGKGEQFF
TGTGCCAGCAGTGAAACGGGGAAGGGCGAGCAGTTCTTC
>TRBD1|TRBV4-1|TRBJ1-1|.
CASSHYRGEAFF
TGCGCCAGCAGCCACTACAGGGGGGAAGCTTTCTTT
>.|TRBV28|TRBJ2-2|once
CASSLDRITGYPNTGELFF
TGTGCCAGCAGTTTGGATCGTATTACAGGGTACCCCAACACCGGGGAGCTGTTTTTT
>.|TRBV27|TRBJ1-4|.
CASSTVYRDNEKLFF
TGTGCCAGCAGTACCGTTTACAGGGATAATGAAAAACTGTTTTTT
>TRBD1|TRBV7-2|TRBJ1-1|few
CASSLFRDSIGDSEAFF
TGTGCCAGCAGCTTATTCCGGGACAGCATCGGGGATTCTGAAGCTTTCTTT
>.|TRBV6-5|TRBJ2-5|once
CASSRQQETQYF
TGTGCCAGCAGTCGACAGCAAGAGACCCAGTACTTC
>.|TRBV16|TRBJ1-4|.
CASSRNRELNEKLFF
TGTGCCAGCAGCCGGAACAGGGAACTGAATGAAAAACTGTTTTTT
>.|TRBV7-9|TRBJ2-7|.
CASSYLTVYEQYF
TGTGCCAGCAGCTATCTCACAGTGTACGAGCAGTACTTC
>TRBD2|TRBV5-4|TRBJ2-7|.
CASSWEASGSYEQYF
TGTGCCAGCAGCTGGGAGGCTAGCGGCTCCTACGAGCAGTACTTC
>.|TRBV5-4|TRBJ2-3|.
CASSLGGTGDTQYF
TGTGCCAGCAGCTTGGGAGGTACCGGGGATACGCAGTATTTT
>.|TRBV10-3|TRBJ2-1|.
CAISESLEDEQFF
TGTGCCATCAGTGAGTCGCTAGAAGATGAGCAGTTCTTC
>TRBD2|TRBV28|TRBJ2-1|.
CASSPETSGSTNEQFF
TGTGCCAGCAGTCCGGAGACTAGCGGGAGTACGAATGAGCAGTTCTTC
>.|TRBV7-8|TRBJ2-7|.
CASSLGPTITGEQYF
TGTGCCAGCAGCTTAGGGCCCACTATTACTGGGGAGCAGTACTTC
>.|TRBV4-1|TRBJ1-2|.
CASSQGRGGYGYTF
TGCGCCAGCAGCCAAGGAAGGGGCGGCTATGGCTACACCTTC
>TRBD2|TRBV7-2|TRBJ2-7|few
CASSLGDGREQYF
TGTGCCAGCAGCTTAGGGGACGGGAGGGAGCAGTACTTC
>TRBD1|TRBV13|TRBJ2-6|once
CASSKDSGTGKSGANVLTF
TGTGCCAGCAGCAAAGACTCCGGGACAGGGAAGTCTGGGGCCAACGTCCTGACTTTC
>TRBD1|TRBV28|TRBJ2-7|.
CASSSQGAESYEQYF
TGTGCCAGCAGTTCACAGGGGGCGGAATCCTACGAGCAGTACTTC
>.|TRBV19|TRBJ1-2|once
CASSISPLSGYTF
TGTGCCAGTAGTATAAGCCCCCTCTCGGGCTACACCTTC
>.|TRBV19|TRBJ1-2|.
CASTPSGVRAHGYTF
TGTGCCAGTACCCCATCGGGGGTCCGGGCCCATGGCTACACCTTC
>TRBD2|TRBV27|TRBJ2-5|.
CASSLLPGGARETQYF
TGTGCCAGCAGTTTACTCCCCGGGGGGGCCCGAGAGACCCAGTACTTC
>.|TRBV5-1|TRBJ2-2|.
CASSLAGNTGELFF
TGCGCCAGCAGCTTGGCAGGGAACACCGGGGAGCTGTTTTTT
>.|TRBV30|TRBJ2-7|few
CAWSVFRVRYEQYF
TGTGCCTGGAGTGTATTCAGGGTACGGTACGAGCAGTACTTC
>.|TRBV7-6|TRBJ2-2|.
CASSLGQGGVRELFF
TGTGCCAGCAGCTTAGGGCAAGGGGGAGTCAGGGAGCTGTTTTTT
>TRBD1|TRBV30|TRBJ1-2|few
CAWRYDRGGYTF
TGTGCCTGGAGATACGACAGGGGGGGCTACACCTTC
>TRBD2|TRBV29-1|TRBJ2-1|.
CSGRTSGLGGEQFF
TGCAGCGGTCGGACTAGCGGTCTGGGGGGTGAGCAGTTCTTC
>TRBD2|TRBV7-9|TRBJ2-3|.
CASSQRLAAHTDTQYF
TGTGCCAGCAGCCAACGACTAGCGGCCCACACAGATACGCAGTATTTT
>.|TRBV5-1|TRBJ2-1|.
CASSFTPGWDNEQFF
TGCGCCAGCAGCTTCACACCGGGGTGGGACAATGAGCAGTTCTTC
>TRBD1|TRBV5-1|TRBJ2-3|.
CASSLVQGAGDTQYF
TGCGCCAGCAGCTTGGTGCAGGGGGCAGGGGATACGCAGTATTTT
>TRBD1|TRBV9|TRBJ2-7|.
CASSVGQGAYEQYF
TGTGCCAGCAGCGTAGGACAGGGGGCCTACGAGCAGTACTTC
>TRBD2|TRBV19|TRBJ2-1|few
CASSIGGTSGVEQFF
TGTGCCAGTAGTATAGGGGGGACTAGCGGGGTTGAGCAGTTCTTC
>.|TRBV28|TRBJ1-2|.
CASSFGPQGDGYTF
TGTGCCAGCAGTTTTGGCCCACAAGGGGATGGCTACACCTTC
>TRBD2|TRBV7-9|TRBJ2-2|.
CASSPLAGGIGELFF
TGTGCCAGCAGCCCCCTCGCGGGGGGGATCGGGGAGCTGTTTTTT
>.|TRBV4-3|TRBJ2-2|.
CASSQGRGGFITGELFF
TGCGCCAGCAGCCAAGGGAGAGGTGGTTTTATAACCGGGGAGCTGTTTTTT
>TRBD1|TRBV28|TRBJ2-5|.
CASSSTGRLETQYF
TGTGCCAGCAGTTCGACAGGGCGTTTGGAGACCCAGTACTTC
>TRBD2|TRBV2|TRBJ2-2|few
CASKVGGARTGELFF
TGTGCCAGCAAAGTCGGGGGGGCACGTACCGGGGAGCTGTTTTTT
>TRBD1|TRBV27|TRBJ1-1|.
CASSSTGTGFRQVQTTEAFF
TGTGCCAGCAGTTCAACCGGGACAGGGTTTCGACAGGTTCAAACCACTGAAGCTTTCTTT